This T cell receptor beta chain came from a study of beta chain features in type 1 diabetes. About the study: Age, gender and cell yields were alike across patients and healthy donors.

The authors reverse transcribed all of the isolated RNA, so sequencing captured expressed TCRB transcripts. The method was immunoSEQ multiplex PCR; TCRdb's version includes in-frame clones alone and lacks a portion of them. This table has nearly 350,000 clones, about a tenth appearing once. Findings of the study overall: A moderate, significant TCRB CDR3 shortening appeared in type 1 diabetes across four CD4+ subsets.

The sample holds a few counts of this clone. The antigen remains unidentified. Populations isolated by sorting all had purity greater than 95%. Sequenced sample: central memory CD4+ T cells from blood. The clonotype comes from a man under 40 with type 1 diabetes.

The CDR3 sequence: CASSSTTVMNTEAFF. In DNA form, the CDR3 reads TGTGCCAGCAGCTCCACGACAGTTATGAACACTGAAGCTTTCTTT. The chain has TRBV7-9 and TRBJ1-1, with a weak D call TRBD1 (5 bases). Germline CDR1 reads SEHNR; CDR2 reads FQNEAQ (reference sequence). The V end lost 4 bases, the J end lost 0 bases, and 12 bases lay between the germline ends. There are 15 residues in the CDR3. Using reference TRBV7-9 and TRBJ1-1 for the parts outside the CDR3, the full variable domain is DTGVSQNPRHKITKRGQNVTFRCDPISEHNRLYWYRQTLGQGPEFLTYFQNEAQLEKSRLLSDRFSAERPKGSFSTLEIQRTEQGDSAMYLCASSSTTVMNTEAFFGQGTRLTVV.